These 4 T cell receptor beta chains were all obtained from the same sample, sequenced in a study of shared clonotypes between healthy human individuals. Positive CCR7 selection of CD45RO-negative cells yielded the naive CD8 cells, and terminally differentiated effector memory CD45RA+ cells were excluded. Produced via immunoSEQ multiplex PCR; TCRdb's table is partial and in-frame only. Of hundreds of thousands of clones listed, around 92% are singletons. The sequenced material came from naive CD8+ T cells sorted from blood. The receptors shown here come from a man aged 30-40 years in good health.

The V and J genes are TRBV7-2 and TRBJ2-3; either TRBD1 or TRBD2 may supply D (5 bases each). This CDR3 is 14 amino acids long. Germline V gene sequence: CDR1 SGHTA, CDR2 FQGNSA. V was trimmed by 9 bases and J by 2 bases, leaving 15 bases between them. CDR3 protein: CARVLEGFTDTQYF. The CDR3 DNA is TGTGCCAGGGTCCTTGAGGGGTTCACAGATACGCAGTATTTT.

The J gene is TRBJ2-2, the V gene TRBV19, with 13 bases that match TRBD2. The germline V gene encodes CDR1 LNHDA and CDR2 SQIVND (reference sequence). After removal of 7 bases from V and 3 bases from J, the junction contained 11 bases not matched to a gene. The CDR3 runs to 18 residues. The CDR3 bases are TGTGCCAGTACCTCGACCGGACTAGCGGGAGCGCACACCGGGGAGCTGTTTTTT. Translation: CASTSTGLAGAHTGELFF.

This chain joins TRBV29-1 and TRBJ2-1; no clear D. V was shortened by 3 bases and J by 7 bases, with 10 bases between the two germline ends. The CDR3 consists of 12 residues. Germline V gives CDR1 SQVTM, CDR2 ANQGSEA. The CDR3 spells CSVDVESNEQFF. The CDR3 DNA is TGCAGCGTTGACGTGGAGTCTAATGAGCAGTTCTTC.

The V and J genes are TRBV14 and TRBJ2-5, with D perhaps given as TRBD1 or TRBD2 (5 bases each). Trimming took 2 bases from V and 5 from J, leaving 12 bases between them. The CDR3 runs 14 residues. Germline CDR1 reads SGHDN; CDR2 reads FVKESK. CDR3 coding DNA: TGTGCCAGCAGCCAAAAGTGGGGGATGGAGACCCAGTACTTC. As protein: CASSQKWGMETQYF.